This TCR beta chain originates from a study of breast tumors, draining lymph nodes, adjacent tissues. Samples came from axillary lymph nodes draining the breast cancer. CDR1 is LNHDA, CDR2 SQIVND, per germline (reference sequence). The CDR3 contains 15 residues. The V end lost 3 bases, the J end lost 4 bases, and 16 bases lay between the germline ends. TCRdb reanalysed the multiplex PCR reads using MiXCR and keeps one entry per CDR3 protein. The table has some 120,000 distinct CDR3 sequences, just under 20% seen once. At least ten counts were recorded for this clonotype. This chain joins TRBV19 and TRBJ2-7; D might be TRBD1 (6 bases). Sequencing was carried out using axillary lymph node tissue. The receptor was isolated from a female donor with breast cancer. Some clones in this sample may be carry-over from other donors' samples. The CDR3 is CASSMGAHTGYEQYF. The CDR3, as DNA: TGTGCCAGTAGTATGGGGGCTCACACGGGGTACGAGCAGTACTTC.